The rows below give T cell receptor beta chains drawn from one sample of a study of control samples from healthy donors and cancer patients. Here immunoSEQ multiplex PCR was the method, and the copy in TCRdb shows in-frame clones only, minus some. This repertoire shows 140,000 to 150,000 clones, 93% found once; its top ten account for around 5.4%. The sequencing sample was made of blood. These receptors all stem from a man younger than 35 in good health. Both conserved end residues are part of each CDR3. The D gene is left open where the match is weak. Size is stated for part of the rows, as once, few or many counts, or as a class when the clone is expanded.

clone size	J gene	V gene	D gene	CDR3 DNA	CDR3 protein
NA	TRBJ1-2	TRBV5-4	NA	TGTGCCAGCAGCTTGGACCCACGGGTGAAGGACTATGGCTACACCTTC	CASSLDPRVKDYGYTF
NA	TRBJ2-7	TRBV11-3	NA	TGTGCCAGCAGCTTAGACGGGAGCCTGGGTGAGCAGTACTTC	CASSLDGSLGEQYF
NA	TRBJ2-1	TRBV4-2	TRBD2	TGTGCCAGCAGCCAAGAAATGGAGCGGGAGGCGGACAATGAGCAGTTCTTC	CASSQEMEREADNEQFF
NA	TRBJ2-2	TRBV6-5	NA	TGTGCCAGCAGTTACGAGGACCCCACCGGGGAGCTGTTTTTT	CASSYEDPTGELFF
NA	TRBJ2-7	TRBV5-1	TRBD1	TGCGCCAGCAGCCTCACCGGGACAGGTTCCTACGAGCAGTACTTC	CASSLTGTGSYEQYF
NA	TRBJ2-7	TRBV6-2/TRBV6-3	NA	TGTGCCAGCAGTTACTCGAGACAGTACGAGCAGTACTTC	CASSYSRQYEQYF
NA	TRBJ2-7	TRBV2	NA	TGTGCCAGCAGGGCGGCCCGGGGAATCGCCTCCTACGAGCAGTACTTC	CASRAARGIASYEQYF
few	TRBJ2-7	TRBV6-5	NA	TGTGCCAGCAGAGGGACGGAAACCTACGAGCAGTACTTC	CASRGTETYEQYF
NA	TRBJ2-1	TRBV7-6	NA	TGTGCCAGCAGCTTAGAGTCGCAGGCATGGGGTGAGCAGTTCTTC	CASSLESQAWGEQFF
once	TRBJ2-7	TRBV5-3	TRBD1	TGTGCCAGAGGGACAGGGAGCTACGAGCAGTACTTC	CARGTGSYEQYF
NA	TRBJ2-2	TRBV9	TRBD2	TGTGCCAGCAGCGCGGGGGGTTCGAACACCGGGGAGCTGTTTTTT	CASSAGGSNTGELFF
NA	TRBJ1-4	TRBV12-3/TRBV12-4	NA	TGTGCCAGCAGTTTCCGGACTAATGAAAAACTGTTTTTT	CASSFRTNEKLFF
NA	TRBJ2-1	TRBV2	NA	TGTGCCAGCAGTGAAGCGATGGGGGGTTTGGAGCAGTTCTTC	CASSEAMGGLEQFF
NA	TRBJ2-4	TRBV19	NA	TGTGCCAGTAGTACCCACTCTCTAGCCAAAAACATTCAGTACTTC	CASSTHSLAKNIQYF
NA	TRBJ1-6	TRBV6-5	TRBD1	TGTGCCAGCAAGATGGACAGGGACAATTCACCCCTCCACTTT	CASKMDRDNSPLHF
NA	TRBJ1-5	TRBV12-3/TRBV12-4	NA	TGTGCCAGCAGGAAATATAGCAATCAGCCCCAGCATTTT	CASRKYSNQPQHF
NA	TRBJ2-7	TRBV4-3	NA	TGCGCCAGCAGCCAAAGTCCCCGGGGCGAGCAGTACTTC	CASSQSPRGEQYF
NA	TRBJ2-2	TRBV21-1	NA	TGTGCCAGCAGCGGCAAGAATTACACCGGGGAGCTGTTTTTT	CASSGKNYTGELFF
NA	TRBJ2-3	TRBV4-2	NA	TGTGCCAGCAGCCAGAGCACAGATACGCAGTATTTT	CASSQSTDTQYF
few	TRBJ1-5	TRBV5-1	NA	TGCGCCAGCAGCTTGAGGGCAGGGAGTCAGCCCCAGCATTTT	CASSLRAGSQPQHF